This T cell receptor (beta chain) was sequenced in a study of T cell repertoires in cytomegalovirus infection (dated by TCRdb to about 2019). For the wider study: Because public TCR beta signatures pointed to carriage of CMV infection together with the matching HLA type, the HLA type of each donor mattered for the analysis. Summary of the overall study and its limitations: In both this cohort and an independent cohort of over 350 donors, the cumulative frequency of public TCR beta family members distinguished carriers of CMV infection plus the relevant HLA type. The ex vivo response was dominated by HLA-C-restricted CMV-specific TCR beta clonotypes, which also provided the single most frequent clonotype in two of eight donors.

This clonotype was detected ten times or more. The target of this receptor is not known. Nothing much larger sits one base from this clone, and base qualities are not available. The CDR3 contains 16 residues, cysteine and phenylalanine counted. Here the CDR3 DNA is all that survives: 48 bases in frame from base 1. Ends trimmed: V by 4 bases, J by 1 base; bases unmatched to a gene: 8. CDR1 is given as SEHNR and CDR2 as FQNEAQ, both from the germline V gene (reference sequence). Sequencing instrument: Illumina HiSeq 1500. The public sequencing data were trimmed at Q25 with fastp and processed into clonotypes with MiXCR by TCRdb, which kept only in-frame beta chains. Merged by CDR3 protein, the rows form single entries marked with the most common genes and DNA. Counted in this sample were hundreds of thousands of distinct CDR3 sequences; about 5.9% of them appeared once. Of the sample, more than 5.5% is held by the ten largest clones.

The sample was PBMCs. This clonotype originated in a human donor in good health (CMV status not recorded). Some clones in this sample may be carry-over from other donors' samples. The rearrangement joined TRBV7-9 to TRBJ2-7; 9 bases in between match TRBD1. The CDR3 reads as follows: CASSSTGGSGSYEQYF. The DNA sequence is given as TGTGCCAGCAGCTCCACAGGGGGCTCGGGTTCCTACGAGCAGTACTTC.